Listed below are T cell receptor beta chains from one sample, sequenced in a study of cytomegalovirus exposure and HLA in healthy donors. Profiled with immunoSEQ multiplex PCR; TCRdb holds only in-frame clones, not every one. The data contain 45,000 to 60,000 clones, 85% to 95% of them seen just once; the ten biggest clones take up around 5.8%. Source material: PBMCs. These receptors were obtained from a woman younger than 35 in good health and CMV-seronegative. Both conserved end residues are part of each CDR3. Fields, in order: V gene, J gene, clone size, D gene, CDR3 DNA, CDR3 protein. A D gene is named only where the DNA matches it firmly. Not all rows give a size; the values are once, few, many and, for expanded clones, a class.

TRBV15	TRBJ1-1	once	TRBD1	TGTGCCACCAGCAGAGGAGGACAGGGCCGAGAAGCTTTCTTT	CATSRGGQGREAFF
TRBV7-2	TRBJ2-1	few	TRBD2	TGTGCCTCTCGGCTAGCGGGCTCCATATCCTACAATGAGCAGTTCTTC	CASRLAGSISYNEQFF
TRBV11-3	TRBJ1-1	NA	NA	TGTGCCAGCAGCTTAGCCTGGGGCCTCAACACTGAAGCTTTCTTT	CASSLAWGLNTEAFF
TRBV15	TRBJ1-4	NA	TRBD1	TGTGCCACCAGCAGACACAGGGACAGAGCTAATGAAAAACTGTTTTTT	CATSRHRDRANEKLFF
TRBV5-8	TRBJ2-1	NA	TRBD2	TGTGCCAGCAGCCCTGGACCACTAGCGGGTGGTAATGAGCAGTTCTTC	CASSPGPLAGGNEQFF
TRBV5-1	TRBJ1-1	few	TRBD1	TGCGCCAGCAGCCCCCTCGGACAGGGGATAGTTCTGGCGAACACTGAAGCTTTCTTT	CASSPLGQGIVLANTEAFF
TRBV6-5	TRBJ2-5	NA	NA	TGTGCCAGCAGTTACTCCGGGGTCCCTCAAGAGACCCAGTACTTC	CASSYSGVPQETQYF
TRBV6-1	TRBJ2-3	few	TRBD1	TGTGCCAGCAGTGAAGTCTTAGGACAGGGGGCAGGGGATACGCAGTATTTT	CASSEVLGQGAGDTQYF
TRBV7-3	TRBJ2-1	NA	NA	TGTGCCAGCAGCTTTCAAGGGGGCAATGAGCAGTTCTTC	CASSFQGGNEQFF
TRBV7-9	TRBJ2-3	once	NA	TGTGCCAGCAGCTTAGGGCTACGGGACACTAGCACAGATACGCAGTATTTT	CASSLGLRDTSTDTQYF
TRBV6-4	TRBJ2-1	once	TRBD2	TGTGCCAGCAGTGATTTAGCGGGAGGATCCTACAATGAGCAGTTCTTC	CASSDLAGGSYNEQFF
TRBV9	TRBJ2-3	once	NA	TGTGCCAGCAGCGTAGCTGGGGGGTACACAGATACGCAGTATTTT	CASSVAGGYTDTQYF
TRBV5-4	TRBJ2-3	NA	NA	TGTGCCAGCAGCTTAGCGGGCTCTGGTACGCAGTATTTT	CASSLAGSGTQYF
TRBV14	TRBJ1-6	NA	NA	TGTGCCAGCAGCCAGCGAATCTTAAATTCACCCCTCCACTTT	CASSQRILNSPLHF
TRBV5-6	TRBJ2-5	NA	NA	TGTGCCAGCAGCTCACTAGCCGCAGAGACCCAGTACTTC	CASSSLAAETQYF
TRBV7-7	TRBJ2-5	NA	TRBD1	TGTGCCAGCAGCTTAGACGGGACAGGGTCTCGGACCCAGTACTTC	CASSLDGTGSRTQYF
TRBV28	TRBJ2-6	NA	TRBD2	TGTGCCAGCAGTTTTCTAGCGGATGCTGGGGCCAACGTCCTGACTTTC	CASSFLADAGANVLTF
TRBV6-5	TRBJ1-2	few	TRBD1	TGTGCCAGCAGCCAAAGGACAGGGGGCGGGAATGGCTACACCTTC	CASSQRTGGGNGYTF
TRBV5-6	TRBJ1-6	NA	TRBD1	TGTGCCAGCAGCTTGCGGTGGGACAGGGACCCCTATAATTCACCCCTCCACTTT	CASSLRWDRDPYNSPLHF
TRBV18	TRBJ1-1	NA	NA	TGTGCCAGCTCACCACCGGGGAGGGGTGAAGCTTTCTTT	CASSPPGRGEAFF
TRBV5-4	TRBJ2-3	once	NA	TGTGCCAGCAGCTTGGAAGGGGCTACCACATTTCACACAGATACGCAGTATTTT	CASSLEGATTFHTDTQYF
TRBV5-4	TRBJ1-4	once	TRBD1	TGTGCCAGCAGGCCCGACAGGGTCTCTGAAAAACTGTTTTTT	CASRPDRVSEKLFF
TRBV7-8	TRBJ1-2	NA	TRBD1	TGTGCCAGCAGCTTAGGGACAGGGTCCTATGGCTACACCTTC	CASSLGTGSYGYTF
TRBV30	TRBJ1-2	NA	NA	TGTGCCTGCCAAAGCGGGGACTCCTATGGCTACACCTTC	CACQSGDSYGYTF
TRBV6-4	TRBJ2-1	NA	TRBD2	TGTGCCAGCAGTGACTCTCCAGCGGGGGGAATCAATGAGCAGTTCTTC	CASSDSPAGGINEQFF
TRBV2	TRBJ2-7	NA	TRBD2	TGTGCCAGCAGGGGGACTAGCGGGGGGTCACCCTACGAGCAGTACTTC	CASRGTSGGSPYEQYF